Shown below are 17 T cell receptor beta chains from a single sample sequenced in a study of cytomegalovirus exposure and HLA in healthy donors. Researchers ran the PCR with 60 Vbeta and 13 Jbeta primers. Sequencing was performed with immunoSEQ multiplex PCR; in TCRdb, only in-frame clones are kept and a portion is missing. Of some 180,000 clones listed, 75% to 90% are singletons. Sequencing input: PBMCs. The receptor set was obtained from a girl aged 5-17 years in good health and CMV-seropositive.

CDR3 in amino acids: CASRRDRASWTEAFF. Written as DNA, the CDR3 is TGTGCCAGCCGACGGGACAGGGCGTCTTGGACTGAAGCTTTCTTT. The chain joins TRBV9 to TRBJ1-1; the match to TRBD1 covers 9 bases. The CDR3 consists of 15 residues. Germline V gives CDR1 SGDLS, CDR2 YYNGEE. With V trimmed by 7 bases and J by 5 bases, 12 bases remained unmatched.

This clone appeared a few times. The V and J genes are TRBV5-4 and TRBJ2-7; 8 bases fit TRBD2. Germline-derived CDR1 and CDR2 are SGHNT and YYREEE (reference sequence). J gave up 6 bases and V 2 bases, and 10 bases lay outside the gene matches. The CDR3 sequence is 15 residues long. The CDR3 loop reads CASSFSGSTLLEQYF. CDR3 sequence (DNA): TGTGCCAGCAGCTTCAGCGGGAGCACCCTCCTCGAGCAGTACTTC.

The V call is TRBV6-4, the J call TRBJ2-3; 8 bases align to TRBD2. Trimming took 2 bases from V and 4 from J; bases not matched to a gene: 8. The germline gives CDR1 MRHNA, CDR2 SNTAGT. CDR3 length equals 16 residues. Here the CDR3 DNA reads TGTGCCAGCAGTGACAGAAGCGGGAGTTCGGCAGATACGCAGTATTTT. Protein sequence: CASSDRSGSSADTQYF.

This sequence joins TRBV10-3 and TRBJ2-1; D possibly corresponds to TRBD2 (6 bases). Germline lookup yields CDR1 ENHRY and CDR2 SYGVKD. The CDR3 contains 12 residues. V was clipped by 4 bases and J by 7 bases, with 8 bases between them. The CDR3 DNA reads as TGTGCCATCAGTGGGAGGGAGAATGAGCAGTTCTTC. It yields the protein CAISGRENEQFF.

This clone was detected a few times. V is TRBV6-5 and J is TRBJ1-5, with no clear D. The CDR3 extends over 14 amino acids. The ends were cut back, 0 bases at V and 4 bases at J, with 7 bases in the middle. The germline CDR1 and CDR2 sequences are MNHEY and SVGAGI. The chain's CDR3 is CASSYSTTNQPQHF. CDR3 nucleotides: TGTGCCAGCAGTTACTCTACGACTAATCAGCCCCAGCATTTT.

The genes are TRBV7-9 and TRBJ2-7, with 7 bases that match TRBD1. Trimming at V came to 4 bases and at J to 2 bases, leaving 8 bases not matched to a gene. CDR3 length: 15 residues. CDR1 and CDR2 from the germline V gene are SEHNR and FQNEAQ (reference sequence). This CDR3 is CASSSTDRSPYEQYF. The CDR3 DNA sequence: TGTGCCAGCAGCTCGACGGACAGGTCCCCCTACGAGCAGTACTTC.

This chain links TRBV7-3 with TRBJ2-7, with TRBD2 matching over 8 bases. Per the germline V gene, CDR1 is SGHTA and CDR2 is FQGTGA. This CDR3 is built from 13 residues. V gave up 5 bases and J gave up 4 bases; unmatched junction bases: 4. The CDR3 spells CASSLGLAYEQYF. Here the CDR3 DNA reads TGTGCCAGCAGCCTAGGACTAGCATACGAGCAGTACTTC.

CDR3: CASRADPGGTEAFF. The DNA for the CDR3 is TGTGCCAGCAGAGCGGACCCGGGGGGCACTGAAGCTTTCTTT. V usage is TRBV7-9 and J usage is TRBJ1-1; D is perhaps TRBD1 (5 bases). The CDR3 is 14 residues long. V lost 6 bases to trimming and J lost 4 bases, with 15 bases between them. Germline loops: CDR1 SEHNR, CDR2 FQNEAQ (reference sequence).

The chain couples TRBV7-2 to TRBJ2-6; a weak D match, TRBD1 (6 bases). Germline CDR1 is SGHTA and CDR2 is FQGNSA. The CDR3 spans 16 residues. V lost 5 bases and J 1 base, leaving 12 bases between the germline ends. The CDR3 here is CASSRSTGSGANVLTF. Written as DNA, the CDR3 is TGTGCCAGCAGCCGGTCAACAGGGTCTGGGGCCAACGTCCTGACTTTC.

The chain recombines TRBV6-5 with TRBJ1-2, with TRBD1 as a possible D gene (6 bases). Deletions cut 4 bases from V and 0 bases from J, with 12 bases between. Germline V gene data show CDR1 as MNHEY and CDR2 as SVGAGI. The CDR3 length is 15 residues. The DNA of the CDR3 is TGTGCCAGCAGTTCCCAGGGGCTCGCTAACTATGGCTACACCTTC. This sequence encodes CASSSQGLANYGYTF.

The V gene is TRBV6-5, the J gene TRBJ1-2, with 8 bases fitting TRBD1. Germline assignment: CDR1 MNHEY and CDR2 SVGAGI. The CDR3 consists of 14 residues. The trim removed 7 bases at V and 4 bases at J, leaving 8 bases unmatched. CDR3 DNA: TGTGCCAGCACTCCCTACACAGGGGGCTATGGCTACACCTTC. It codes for CASTPYTGGYGYTF.

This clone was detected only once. CDR3 sequence reads: CASSPTHQGFRNIQYF. In DNA, the CDR3 is TGTGCCAGCAGCCCAACTCATCAGGGATTTCGGAACATTCAGTACTTC. The chain is built from TRBV14 and TRBJ2-4, with a possible D match to TRBD1 (5 bases). The CDR3 has 16 residues. Per germline, CDR1 SGHDN and CDR2 FVKESK. Between the trimmed V and J ends, which lost 4 bases and 7 bases, there was a span of 20 bases.

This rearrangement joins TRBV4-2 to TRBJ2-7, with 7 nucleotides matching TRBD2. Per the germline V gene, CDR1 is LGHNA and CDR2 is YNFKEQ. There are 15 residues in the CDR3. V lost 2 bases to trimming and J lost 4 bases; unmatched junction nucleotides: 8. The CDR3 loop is CASSQLAERGYEQYF. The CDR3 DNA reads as TGTGCCAGCAGCCAACTAGCGGAAAGGGGTTACGAGCAGTACTTC.

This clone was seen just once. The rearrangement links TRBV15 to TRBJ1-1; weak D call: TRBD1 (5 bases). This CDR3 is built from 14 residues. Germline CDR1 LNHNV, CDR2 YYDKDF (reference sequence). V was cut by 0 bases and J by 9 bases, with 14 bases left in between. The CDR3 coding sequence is TGTGCCACCAGCAGAGATCCCCAGACAGCCCAAGCTTTCTTT. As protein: CATSRDPQTAQAFF.

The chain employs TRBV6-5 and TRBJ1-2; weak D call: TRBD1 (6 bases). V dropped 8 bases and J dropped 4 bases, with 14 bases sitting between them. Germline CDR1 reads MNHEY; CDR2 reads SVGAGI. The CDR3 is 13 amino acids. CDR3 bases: TGTGCCAGCGCGGCAGGGGCTTCCTATGGCTACACCTTC. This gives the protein CASAAGASYGYTF.

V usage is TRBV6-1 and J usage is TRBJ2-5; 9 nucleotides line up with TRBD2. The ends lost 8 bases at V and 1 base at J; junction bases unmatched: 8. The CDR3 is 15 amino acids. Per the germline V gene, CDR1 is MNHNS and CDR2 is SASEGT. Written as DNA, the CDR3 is TGTGCCAGCCGAGTAGCGGGAGTAGGCCAAGAGACCCAGTACTTC. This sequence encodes CASRVAGVGQETQYF.

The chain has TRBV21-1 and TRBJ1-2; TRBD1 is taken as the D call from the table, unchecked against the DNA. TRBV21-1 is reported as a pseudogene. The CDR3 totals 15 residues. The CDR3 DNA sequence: TGTGCCAGCAGCAAAGCGCCCAGGTCAGGCTATGGCTACACCTTC. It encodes CASSKAPRSGYGYTF.